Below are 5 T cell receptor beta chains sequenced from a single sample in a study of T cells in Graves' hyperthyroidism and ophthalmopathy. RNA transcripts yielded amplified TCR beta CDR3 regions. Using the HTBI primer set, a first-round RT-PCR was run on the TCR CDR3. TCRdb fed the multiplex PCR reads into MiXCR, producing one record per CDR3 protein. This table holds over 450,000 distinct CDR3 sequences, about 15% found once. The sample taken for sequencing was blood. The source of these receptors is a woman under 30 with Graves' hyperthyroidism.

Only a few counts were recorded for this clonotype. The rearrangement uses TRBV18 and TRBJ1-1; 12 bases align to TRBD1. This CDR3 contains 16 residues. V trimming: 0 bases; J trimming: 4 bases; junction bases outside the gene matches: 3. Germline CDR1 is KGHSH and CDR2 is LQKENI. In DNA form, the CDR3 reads TGTGCCAGCTCACCACCGGGACAGGGGGCTGGCACTGAAGCTTTCTTT. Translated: CASSPPGQGAGTEAFF.

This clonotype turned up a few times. Here the CDR3 DNA reads TGTGCCAGCAGTTCCATAGGACAGGGGGTTTCCACTGAAGCTTTCTTT. It encodes CASSSIGQGVSTEAFF. This sequence joins TRBV6-1 and TRBJ1-1, with 10 bases matching TRBD1. The V gene's germline CDR1 is MNHNS and CDR2 SASEGT. There are 16 residues in the CDR3. Germline trimming cut 5 bases from V and 4 bases from J; bases unmatched to any gene: 10.

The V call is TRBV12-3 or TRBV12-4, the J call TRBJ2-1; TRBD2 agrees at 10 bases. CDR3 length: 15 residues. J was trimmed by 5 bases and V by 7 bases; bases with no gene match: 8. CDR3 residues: CASTIRTSGNNEQFF. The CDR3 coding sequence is TGTGCCAGCACTATCCGGACTAGCGGAAACAATGAGCAGTTCTTC.

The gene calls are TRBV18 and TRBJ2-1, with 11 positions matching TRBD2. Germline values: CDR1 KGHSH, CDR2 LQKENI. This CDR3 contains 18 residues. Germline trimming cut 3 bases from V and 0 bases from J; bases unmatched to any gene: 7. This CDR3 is CASSPPGLAARSYNEQFF. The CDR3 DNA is TGTGCCAGCTCACCTCCGGGACTAGCGGCGCGCTCCTACAATGAGCAGTTCTTC.

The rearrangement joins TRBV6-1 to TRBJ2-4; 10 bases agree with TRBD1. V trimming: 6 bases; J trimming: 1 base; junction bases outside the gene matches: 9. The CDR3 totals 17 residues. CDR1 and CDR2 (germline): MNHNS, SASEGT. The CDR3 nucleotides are TGTGCCAGCAGATCCGGGACAGGGGCCGACGCCAAAAACATTCAGTACTTC. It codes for CASRSGTGADAKNIQYF.